The 2 T cell receptor beta chains presented below share a single source sample, sequenced in a study of T cells in Graves' hyperthyroidism and ophthalmopathy. TCR beta CDR3 region amplification was performed from RNA transcripts. In the first-round RT-PCR of the TCR CDR3, the HTBI primer set was used. TCRdb reprocessed the multiplex PCR reads via MiXCR and lists one record per CDR3 protein. The sample contains around 250,000 distinct CDR3 sequences, about 25% of which appear only once. The source material was blood. These receptors all stem from a middle-aged woman with Graves' ophthalmopathy.

CDR3 DNA: TGTGCCAGTCTTCCGGGCGGGTCATATCGAGGGGAGACCCAGTACTTC. Translating gives CASLPGGSYRGETQYF. The chain combines TRBV28 with TRBJ2-5; a possible D gene is TRBD2 (5 bases). Germline values: CDR1 MDHEN, CDR2 SYDVKM. V was trimmed by 9 bases and J by 5 bases, leaving 25 bases between them. The length of the CDR3 is 16 residues.

To note about this clonotype: Possible read error: a much larger clone is one base away. The rearrangement links TRBV28 to TRBJ1-5, with 7 bases lining up with TRBD1. The CDR3 is 15 amino acids. Germline V CDR1 and CDR2: MDHEN, SYDVKM. The V gene end was trimmed by 6 bases and the J gene end by 9 bases; junction bases not matched to a gene: 14. Here the CDR3 reads CASSPGIGGGRPQHF. For the CDR3, the DNA is TGTGCCAGCAGCCCCGGGATAGGGGGCGGTCGGCCCCAGCATTTT.